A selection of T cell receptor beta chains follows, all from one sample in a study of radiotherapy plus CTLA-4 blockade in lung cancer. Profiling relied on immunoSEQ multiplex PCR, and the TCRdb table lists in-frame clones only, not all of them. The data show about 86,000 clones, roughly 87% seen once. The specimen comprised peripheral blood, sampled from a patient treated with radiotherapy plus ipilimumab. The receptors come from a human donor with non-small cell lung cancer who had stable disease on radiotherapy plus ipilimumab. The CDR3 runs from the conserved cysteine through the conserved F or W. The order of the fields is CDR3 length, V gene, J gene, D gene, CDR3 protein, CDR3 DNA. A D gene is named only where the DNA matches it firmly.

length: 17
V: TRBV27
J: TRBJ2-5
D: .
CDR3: CASSPVWGALQQETQYF
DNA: TGTGCCAGCAGTCCCGTTTGGGGGGCCCTCCAACAAGAGACCCAGTACTTC

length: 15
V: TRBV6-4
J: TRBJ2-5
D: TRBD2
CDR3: CASSDPMTSKETQYF
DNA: TGTGCCAGCAGTGACCCAATGACTAGCAAGGAGACCCAGTACTTC

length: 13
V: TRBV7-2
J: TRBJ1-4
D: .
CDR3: CASSLAIREKLFF
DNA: TGTGCCAGCAGCTTAGCCATAAGGGAAAAACTGTTTTTT

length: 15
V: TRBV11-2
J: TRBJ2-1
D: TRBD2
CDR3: CASSLSGRVEDEQFF
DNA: TGTGCCAGCAGCTTAAGCGGGAGGGTCGAGGATGAGCAGTTCTTC

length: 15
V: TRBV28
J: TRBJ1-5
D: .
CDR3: CASSNPGQGNQPQHF
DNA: TGTGCCAGCAGCAACCCGGGGCAGGGCAATCAGCCCCAGCATTTT

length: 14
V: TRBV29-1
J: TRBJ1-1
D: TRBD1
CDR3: CSVEELTGGTEAFF
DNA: TGCAGCGTTGAAGAGTTGACAGGGGGCACTGAAGCTTTCTTT

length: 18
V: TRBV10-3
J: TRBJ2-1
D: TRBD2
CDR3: CAISEPTSSASGDNEQFF
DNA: TGTGCCATCAGTGAGCCGACGAGTTCGGCTAGCGGAGACAATGAGCAGTTCTTC

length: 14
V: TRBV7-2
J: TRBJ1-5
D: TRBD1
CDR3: CASSQNRGDQPQHF
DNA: TGTGCCAGCAGCCAGAACAGGGGGGATCAGCCCCAGCATTTT

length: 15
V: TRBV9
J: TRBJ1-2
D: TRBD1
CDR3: CASSGTGGAWVGYTF
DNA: TGTGCCAGCAGCGGTACAGGGGGCGCTTGGGTTGGCTACACCTTC

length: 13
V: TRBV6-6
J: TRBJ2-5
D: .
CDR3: CASSSDWIGAQYF
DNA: TGTGCCAGCAGTTCCGACTGGATAGGGGCCCAGTACTTC